The rows below give T cell receptor beta chains drawn from one sample of a study of T cells in Graves' hyperthyroidism and ophthalmopathy. TCRdb analysed the multiplex PCR reads with MiXCR anew, one entry per CDR3 protein. The data show fewer than 450,000 distinct CDR3 sequences, with 13% to 15% seen just once and under 25% held by the top ten. The sequenced sample was blood. These receptors all come from a woman aged 60-70 years with Graves' ophthalmopathy. Both conserved end residues are part of each CDR3. Each record gives: D gene, V gene, clone size, J gene, CDR3 length, CDR3 DNA, CDR3 protein. A D gene is named only where the DNA matches it firmly. Size values are once, few and many counts, or a class for expanded clones, and some rows have none.

>.|TRBV11-2|many|TRBJ2-5|14
TGTGCCAGCAGCAATTCGGCGGGGAGCGAGACCCAGTACTTC
CASSNSAGSETQYF
>TRBD2|TRBV20-1|many|TRBJ2-7|14
TGCAGTGCTAGTAGCGGGAGGGCCTGGTACGAGCAGTACTTC
CSASSGRAWYEQYF
>TRBD1|TRBV12-3/TRBV12-4|many|TRBJ2-1|15
TGTGCCAGCAGTTTGGGGACAGGGTCCTACAATGAGCAGTTCTTC
CASSLGTGSYNEQFF
>.|TRBV7-2|many|TRBJ2-1|15
TGTGCCAGCAGCTTACAAATTGCCGGGGCGGATGAGCAGTTCTTC
CASSLQIAGADEQFF
>TRBD1|TRBV30|many|TRBJ2-7|13
TGTGCCTGGAGCGGGACAGGGTTCTACGAGCAGTACTTC
CAWSGTGFYEQYF
>.|TRBV6-2/TRBV6-3|many|TRBJ1-1|15
TGTGCCAGCAGTTCTCTCGATCCCCCGAACACTGAAGCTTTCTTT
CASSSLDPPNTEAFF
>TRBD2|TRBV7-9|many|TRBJ2-3|17
TGTGCCAGCAGCTTAACGGGACTAGCAGAAAGCACAGATACGCAGTATTTT
CASSLTGLAESTDTQYF
>TRBD2|TRBV7-2|many|TRBJ2-1|16
TGTGCCAGCAGCTTAGCGGGGACTAGCGAGTACAATGAGCAGTTCTTC
CASSLAGTSEYNEQFF
>.|TRBV9|.|TRBJ2-2|17
TGTGCCAGCAATGCCGCCGAGCGGACCGCGAACACCGGGGAGCTGTTTTTT
CASNAAERTANTGELFF
>TRBD2|TRBV20-1|many|TRBJ2-1|13
TGCAGTGCCGGCGGGAGGGCCGGCAATGAGCAGTTCTTC
CSAGGRAGNEQFF
>.|TRBV2|many|TRBJ2-7|13
TGTGCCAGCAACGGGCATTACTCCTACGAGCAGTACTTC
CASNGHYSYEQYF
>.|TRBV2|few|TRBJ1-5|14
TGTGCCAGCAGTGGGAGGGGGGCGGATCAGCCCCAGCATTTT
CASSGRGADQPQHF
>.|TRBV5-8|once|TRBJ2-5|16
TGTGCCAGCAGCTTGGTCGGGACGTCCACCCAAGAGACCCAGTACTTC
CASSLVGTSTQETQYF
>.|TRBV18|many|TRBJ1-5|13
TGTGCCAGCTCACCACATAAGGATCAGCCCCAGCATTTT
CASSPHKDQPQHF
>TRBD2|TRBV29-1|.|TRBJ2-2|16
TGCAGCGTTAAGTTGGGAGCGGGACGAGGCACCGGGGAGCTGTTTTTT
CSVKLGAGRGTGELFF
>.|TRBV29-1|many|TRBJ2-1|15
TGCAGCGTTGCCCAGACGGCGGCTCCCTACAATGAGCAGTTCTTC
CSVAQTAAPYNEQFF
>TRBD1|TRBV9|.|TRBJ1-3|15
TGTGCCAGCAGCGTGGACAGGGGGCCTGGAAACACCATATATTTT
CASSVDRGPGNTIYF
>TRBD2|TRBV18|many|TRBJ2-5|15
TGTGCCAGCTCACCAGCAGAAAGCGGGAGTGAGACCCAGTACTTC
CASSPAESGSETQYF
>TRBD1|TRBV30|.|TRBJ2-1|16
TGTGCCTGGAGCTCATGGACAGGGGGTCACTACAATGAGCAGTTCTTC
CAWSSWTGGHYNEQFF
>TRBD1|TRBV2|many|TRBJ2-5|15
TGTGCCAGCGATGGCTTAGGGACAGGCCAAGAGACCCAGTACTTC
CASDGLGTGQETQYF
>TRBD2|TRBV3-1|few|TRBJ2-1|12
TGTGCCAGCAGCCCCGGGAGGGCCCGGGAGTTCTTC
CASSPGRAREFF
>.|TRBV20-1|few|TRBJ1-2|13
TGCAGTGCTACGCGGGCCCTTAACTATGGCTACACCTTC
CSATRALNYGYTF
>TRBD2|TRBV12-3/TRBV12-4|many|TRBJ2-1|15
TGTGCCAGCAGTTTGATGGCGGGAGTTAACAATGAGCAGTTCTTC
CASSLMAGVNNEQFF
>.|TRBV30|many|TRBJ1-2|12
TGTGCCTGGGCGCTCGTCGGGGGTGGCTACACCTTC
CAWALVGGGYTF
>TRBD1|TRBV5-6|.|TRBJ1-5|16
TGTGCCAGCAGCTTGAAGACAGGGGTGGGCAATCAGCCCCAGCATTTT
CASSLKTGVGNQPQHF
>TRBD2|TRBV20-1|.|TRBJ2-1|16
TGCAGTGCTCGAGGACTAGCGGGAGTGGAAGGGTATGAGCAGTTCTTC
CSARGLAGVEGYEQFF
>.|TRBV30|.|TRBJ1-1|12
TGTGCCTGGGGGGGGGGGAGGTCTGAAGCTTTCTTT
CAWGGGRSEAFF
>TRBD2|TRBV7-6|many|TRBJ2-2|17
TGTGCCAGCAGCTTAGTACTAGCGGACACGAACACCGGGGAGCTGTTTTTT
CASSLVLADTNTGELFF
>TRBD2|TRBV6-1|many|TRBJ2-5|15
TGTGCCAGCAGCGAGGCCGGGACTAGCCAAGAGACCCAGTACTTC
CASSEAGTSQETQYF
>.|TRBV27|many|TRBJ2-7|14
TGTGCCAGCAGCTACAGCGGAGGAGCCTACGAGCAGTACTTC
CASSYSGGAYEQYF
>TRBD2|TRBV3-1|few|TRBJ2-7|16
TGTGCCAGCAGCCAAGACTCGGCGGGAGGGTACTACGAGCAGTACTTC
CASSQDSAGGYYEQYF
>.|TRBV5-1|many|TRBJ2-7|12
TGCGCCAGCGGGCCGGGGCTATACGAGCAGTACTTC
CASGPGLYEQYF
>.|TRBV7-2|many|TRBJ2-1|16
TGTGCCAGCAGCTTACTAGCGCCCACGTCGTTTAATGAGCAGTTCTTC
CASSLLAPTSFNEQFF
>.|TRBV9|few|TRBJ2-6|17
TGTGCCAGCAGCGTAGGTGGCAGCCTCTCTGGGGCCAACGTCCTGACTTTC
CASSVGGSLSGANVLTF
>TRBD2|TRBV24-1|many|TRBJ2-1|15
TGTGCCACCAGTGGACAGCCGGGCGGGGGGAATGAGCAGTTCTTC
CATSGQPGGGNEQFF
>.|TRBV6-1|few|TRBJ2-5|15
TGTGCCAGCAGTTATAACGCCGGCAACCAAGAGACCCAGTACTTC
CASSYNAGNQETQYF
>.|TRBV7-3|many|TRBJ2-3|13
TGTGCCAGCAGCGTACGTCCTGGGGATACGCAGTATTTT
CASSVRPGDTQYF
>.|TRBV2|.|TRBJ2-7|12
TGTGCCAGCTTTTCCGGGGGCTACGAGCAGTACTTC
CASFSGGYEQYF
>.|TRBV19|few|TRBJ1-5|14
TGTGCCAGTAGCCATAAGGCGGGCAATCAGCCCCAGCATTTT
CASSHKAGNQPQHF
>.|TRBV27|many|TRBJ1-5|13
TGTGCCAGCAGTCTATCCGGAGTTCAGCCCCAGCATTTT
CASSLSGVQPQHF
>.|TRBV28|.|TRBJ2-6|14
TGTGCCAGCACCCGGATCTCTGGGGCCAACGTCCTGACTTTC
CASTRISGANVLTF
>.|TRBV11-2|.|TRBJ2-2|16
TGTGCCAGCAGCTTAGAGGGGCTTAGCAGCACCGGGGAGCTGTTTTTT
CASSLEGLSSTGELFF
>.|TRBV5-4|.|TRBJ2-5|13
TGTGCCAGCAGCATGGACTGGGGGGAGACCCAGTACTTC
CASSMDWGETQYF
>.|TRBV7-3|many|TRBJ2-2|13
TGTGCCAGCAGCTCGGGGAACACCGGGGAGCTGTTTTTT
CASSSGNTGELFF
>TRBD2|TRBV28|many|TRBJ2-7|18
TGTGCCAGCAGTTCCCTGGCGGCTAGCGGGAGGGCTGTCTACGAGCAGTACTTC
CASSSLAASGRAVYEQYF
>.|TRBV3-1|many|TRBJ2-1|17
TGTGCCAGCAGCCAAGATCACACGGGACAAGCTTACAATGAGCAGTTCTTC
CASSQDHTGQAYNEQFF
>TRBD1|TRBV20-1|.|TRBJ2-1|15
TGCAGTGCTACCGGGACAGATAATATCTACAATGAGCAGTTCTTC
CSATGTDNIYNEQFF
>.|TRBV18|many|TRBJ2-3|15
TGTGCCAGCTCAGAACGACAGGCCGACACAGATACGCAGTATTTT
CASSERQADTDTQYF
>.|TRBV7-2|many|TRBJ1-2|16
TGTGCCAGCAGCCCGGGGGGGGACCCCGGGCGTTATGGCTACACCTTC
CASSPGGDPGRYGYTF
>.|TRBV20-1|few|TRBJ1-5|16
TGCAGTGCTAGAGATGACGCGGGAGTGGGAAATCAGCCCCAGCATTTT
CSARDDAGVGNQPQHF